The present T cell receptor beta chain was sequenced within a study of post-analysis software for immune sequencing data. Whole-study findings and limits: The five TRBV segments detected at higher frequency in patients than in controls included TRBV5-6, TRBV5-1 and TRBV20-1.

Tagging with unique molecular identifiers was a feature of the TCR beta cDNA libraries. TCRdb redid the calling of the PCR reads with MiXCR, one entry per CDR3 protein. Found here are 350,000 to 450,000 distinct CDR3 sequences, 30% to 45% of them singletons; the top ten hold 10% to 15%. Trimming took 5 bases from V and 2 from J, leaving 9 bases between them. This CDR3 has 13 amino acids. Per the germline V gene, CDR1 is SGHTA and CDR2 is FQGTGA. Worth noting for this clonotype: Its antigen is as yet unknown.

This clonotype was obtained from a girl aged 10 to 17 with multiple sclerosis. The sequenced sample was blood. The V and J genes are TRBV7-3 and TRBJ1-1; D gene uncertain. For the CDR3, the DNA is TGTGCCAGCAGCACTTATACAAACACTGAAGCTTTCTTT. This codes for CASSTYTNTEAFF. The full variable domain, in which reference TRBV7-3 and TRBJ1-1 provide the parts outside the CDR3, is GAGVSQTPSNKVTEKGKYVELRCDPISGHTALYWYRQSLGQGPEFLIYFQGTGAADDSGLPNDRFFAVRPEGSVSTLKIQRTERGDSAVYLCASSTYTNTEAFFGQGTRLTVV.